Following are 25 T cell receptor beta chains from one sample sequenced in a study of identical twins. TCRdb ran MiXCR on the 5' RACE reads and lists one entry per CDR3 protein. Here the sample spans about 530,000 distinct CDR3 sequences, 12% to 15% being singletons. This sample also belongs to another study, concerning yellow fever vaccine responses in identical twins.

The sample consisted of CD4+ T cells sorted from blood. The receptors come from a woman aged 18-30 years in good health.

In nucleotides, the CDR3 is TGCAGTGCTAAGGGAAGCGGGGCTCGGAGACTCAGCACAGATACGCAGTATTTT. Protein sequence: CSAKGSGARRLSTDTQYF. This chain uses TRBV20-1 with TRBJ2-3; 7 bases are shared with TRBD2. Germline lookup yields CDR1 DFQATT and CDR2 SNEGSKA (reference sequence). The CDR3 spans 18 residues. The V segment lost 4 bases and the J segment 0 bases; nucleotides outside the gene matches: 16.

The table lists this clonotype with many counts. The chain has TRBV2 and TRBJ2-1; D is perhaps TRBD2 (5 bases). Germline CDR1 and CDR2: SNHLY and FYNNEI. This CDR3 has 15 amino acids. With 2 bases removed from V and 4 bases from J, the gap between germline ends came to 12 bases. The CDR3 sequence: CASSETQRPYNEQFF. CDR3 in DNA: TGTGCCAGCAGTGAAACCCAGCGGCCGTACAATGAGCAGTTCTTC.

V and J are TRBV24-1 and TRBJ2-1, with D uncertain. The V gene lost 5 bases and the J gene lost 5 bases, with 9 bases spanning the gap. Germline V gene sequence: CDR1 KGHDR, CDR2 SFDVKD. CDR3 length equals 13 residues. For the CDR3, the DNA is TGTGCCACCAGTGGCAGTGTAAACAATGAGCAGTTCTTC. This translates into CATSGSVNNEQFF.

V usage is TRBV2 and J usage is TRBJ2-1; no clear D. The V end lost 4 bases, the J end lost 6 bases, and 10 bases lay between the germline ends. CDR3 length: 13 amino acids. Germline V gene lookup returns CDR1 SNHLY and CDR2 FYNNEI. The CDR3 protein is CASSANPGNEQFF. The CDR3 DNA sequence: TGTGCCAGCAGTGCTAACCCGGGCAATGAGCAGTTCTTC.

V and J are TRBV12-3 or TRBV12-4 and TRBJ1-1; TRBD1 matches at 7 bases. This CDR3 region has 14 residues. V was clipped by 3 bases and J by 6 bases; unmatched bases: 7. The DNA of the CDR3 is TGTGCCAGCAGTTTGGGGGACAGTGGGGCTGAAGCTTTCTTT. This sequence encodes CASSLGDSGAEAFF.

This chain connects TRBV7-2 to TRBJ2-6; TRBD2 is a possible D gene (5 bases). V shed 0 bases and J shed 0 bases, with 9 bases lying between them. CDR3 length equals 17 residues. Germline CDR1 reads SGHTA; CDR2 reads FQGNSA. The CDR3 loop reads CASSLAGGRSGANVLTF. The CDR3 bases are TGTGCCAGCAGCTTAGCCGGAGGTCGCTCTGGGGCCAACGTCCTGACTTTC.

About this clonotype: This may come from a read error, since a much larger clone is one base off. This sequence joins TRBV2 and TRBJ2-3; D is perhaps TRBD1 (6 bases). Trimming stripped 4 bases from V and 2 bases from J, with 7 bases between. CDR1 and CDR2 from the germline V gene are SNHLY and FYNNEI. This CDR3 spans 13 amino acids. The CDR3 DNA reads as TGTGCCAGCAGTGGACAGGACACAGATACGCAGTATTTT. The encoded protein is CASSGQDTDTQYF.

The chain couples TRBV5-1 to TRBJ2-1; the match to TRBD1 covers 9 bases. This CDR3 has 13 amino acids. Germline assignment: CDR1 SGHRS and CDR2 YFSETQ. Trimming cost V 6 bases and J 4 bases; bases outside gene matches: 2. The chain's CDR3 is CASTGTGYNEQFF. The CDR3 DNA follows: TGCGCCAGCACCGGGACAGGGTACAATGAGCAGTTCTTC.

There are many counts of this clonotype. The CDR3 loop reads CASSVTASGNTIYF. The CDR3 DNA sequence: TGTGCCAGCAGCGTGACCGCGTCTGGAAACACCATATATTTT. V gene TRBV12-3 or TRBV12-4 combines with J gene TRBJ1-3, with D uncertain. The CDR3 totals 14 residues. Trimming shortened V by 6 bases and J by 1 base, and 10 bases separated the two germline ends.

V is TRBV6-5 and J is TRBJ1-3; D gene unclear. The CDR3 has 14 amino acids. Germline V gene lookup returns CDR1 MNHEY and CDR2 SVGAGI. Deletions cut 2 bases from V and 4 bases from J, with 9 bases between. The CDR3 DNA sequence: TGTGCCAGCAGTTACGCGCCTGGAGGAAACACCATATATTTT. This codes for CASSYAPGGNTIYF.

The chain combines TRBV29-1 with TRBJ2-7, with D possibly being TRBD1 (5 bases). The CDR3 has 14 residues. Germline V gene data show CDR1 as SQVTM and CDR2 as ANQGSEA. The V end lost 7 bases, the J end lost 2 bases, and 18 bases lay between the germline ends. CDR3 protein: CSAGCARVTYEQYV. In DNA form, the CDR3 reads TGCAGCGCTGGTTGCGCCAGGGTGACCTACGAGCAGTACGTC.

This clonotype has just a few counts. The rearrangement uses TRBV20-1 and TRBJ2-1; 9 bases line up with TRBD2. CDR1 is DFQATT, CDR2 SNEGSKA, per germline (reference sequence). Losses at the gene ends were 3 bases for V and 2 bases for J; bases not matched to a gene: 5. This CDR3 has 15 amino acids. CDR3 amino acids: CSARVLAGPYNEQFF. The CDR3 DNA reads as TGCAGTGCTAGGGTCCTAGCGGGGCCCTACAATGAGCAGTTCTTC.

This clonotype occurred a few times. This rearrangement joins TRBV28 to TRBJ2-3; possibly TRBD1 or TRBD2 for D (6 bases each). With 9 bases removed from V and 9 bases from J, the gap between germline ends came to 16 bases. CDR3 length: 12 residues. The germline V gene encodes CDR1 MDHEN and CDR2 SYDVKM. DNA for the CDR3: TGTGCCAGTGGCAGGGGAGCGGGCACGCAGTATTTT. Residues: CASGRGAGTQYF.

A few counts support this clonotype. Germline is not matched at one junction end, which may reflect a read error. This chain links TRBV3-1 with TRBJ2-7, with unresolved D. The CDR3 runs 17 residues. Germline CDR1 and CDR2: LGHDT and YNNKEL (reference sequence). Here the CDR3 reads CASSEETDAVRSYEQYF. CDR3 nucleotide sequence: TGTGCCAGCAGCGAAGAAACCGACGCGGTCCGCTCCTACGAGCAGTACTTC.

This clonotype was seen more than once but under ten times. This CDR3 is CASSAKTTGDTEAFF. The CDR3 coding sequence is TGTGCCAGCAGTGCAAAAACTACAGGGGATACTGAAGCTTTCTTT. The V and J genes are TRBV2 and TRBJ1-1; 7 bases fit TRBD1. The trim removed 4 bases at V and 5 bases at J, leaving 10 bases unmatched. The germline CDR1 and CDR2 sequences are SNHLY and FYNNEI. The CDR3 sequence is 15 residues long.

The rearrangement joins TRBV5-8 to TRBJ2-3; TRBD2 might be the D (6 bases). Between the trimmed V and J ends, which lost 6 bases and 7 bases, there was a span of 21 bases. Germline CDR1 and CDR2: SGHTS and YDEGEE. This CDR3 comprises 15 residues. The CDR3 DNA reads as TGTGCCAGCAACCGACCGGGGGTAGTGGACTATACGCAGTATTTT. Translation: CASNRPGVVDYTQYF.

Only a few counts were recorded for this clonotype. The chain links TRBV7-9 to TRBJ2-2, with D possibly matching TRBD2 (6 bases). From germline, CDR1 is SEHNR and CDR2 FQNEAQ (reference sequence). The length of the CDR3 is 14 residues. Trimming took off 3 bases at V and 5 bases at J, with 10 bases between the two ends. DNA of the CDR3: TGTGCCAGCAGCTTTTCGGGGGAAACCGGGGAGCTGTTTTTT. Its protein is CASSFSGETGELFF.

The J gene is TRBJ1-3, the V gene TRBV20-1; TRBD1 matches 8 bases. CDR1 and CDR2 from the germline V gene are DFQATT and SNEGSKA (reference sequence). The length of the CDR3 is 14 residues. The V and J ends lost 5 bases and 0 bases, in that order; junction bases with no gene match: 3. This chain's CDR3 is CSADTGGSGNTIYF. DNA of the CDR3: TGCAGTGCTGATACAGGGGGCTCTGGAAACACCATATATTTT.

The chain is built from TRBV15 and TRBJ2-7, with 8 bases that match TRBD1. The CDR3 has 13 residues. Germline CDR1 is LNHNV and CDR2 is YYDKDF (reference sequence). J was trimmed by 6 bases and V by 1 base; bases with no gene match: 2. The CDR3 nucleotides are TGTGCCACCAGCAGAGGAGACAGGGGCGAGCAGTACTTC. Its translation is CATSRGDRGEQYF.

This clonotype has more than one count but fewer than ten. The rearrangement uses TRBV4-2 and TRBJ2-1; weak D call: TRBD2 (6 bases). V was shortened by 0 bases and J by 7 bases, with 16 bases between the two germline ends. This CDR3 comprises 16 residues. Germline CDR1 reads LGHNA; CDR2 reads YNFKEQ. DNA for the CDR3: TGTGCCAGCAGCCAAGATGGGAGGCTAGCCCTAAATGAGCAGTTCTTC. As protein: CASSQDGRLALNEQFF.

The chain links TRBV20-1 to TRBJ2-2; the D gene is possibly TRBD1 (6 bases). The germline V gene encodes CDR1 DFQATT and CDR2 SNEGSKA (reference sequence). This CDR3 has 17 amino acids. Trimming removed 0 bases from V and 1 base from J, with 15 bases in between. CDR3 amino acids: CSAREPLPRGNTGELFF. The CDR3 region has the DNA TGCAGTGCTAGAGAGCCCCTCCCCAGGGGGAACACCGGGGAGCTGTTTTTT.

This clonotype was seen a handful of times. The V and J genes are TRBV5-1 and TRBJ2-1, with 9 bases matching TRBD2. After removal of 7 bases from V and 6 bases from J, the junction contained 11 bases not matched to a gene. The length of the CDR3 is 15 residues. CDR1 is SGHRS, CDR2 YFSETQ, per germline. The chain's CDR3 is CASYPGLAPPNEQFF. CDR3 nucleotide sequence: TGCGCCAGCTACCCGGGACTAGCCCCCCCCAATGAGCAGTTCTTC.

The V gene is TRBV11-1, the J gene TRBJ2-1, with 11 bases matching TRBD2. The CDR3 sequence is 19 residues long. J gave up 0 bases and V 3 bases, and 10 bases lay outside the gene matches. Looked up from germline, CDR1 is SGHAT and CDR2 is FQDESV (reference sequence). The CDR3 is CASSFRGTSGPSSYNEQFF. The CDR3 bases are TGTGCCAGCAGCTTCCGTGGGACTAGCGGCCCGAGCTCCTACAATGAGCAGTTCTTC.

The CDR3, as DNA: TGTGCCAGCAGCCCCGGGACTAGCGGGCTGGTTGGGGAAGGGACCCAGTACTTC. It is translated as CASSPGTSGLVGEGTQYF. V gene TRBV11-1 combines with J gene TRBJ2-5; 12 bases line up with TRBD2. Trimming at V came to 5 bases and at J to 7 bases, leaving 17 bases not matched to a gene. This CDR3 contains 18 residues. Germline assignment: CDR1 SGHAT and CDR2 FQDESV (reference sequence).

The chain combines TRBV20-1 with TRBJ1-5, with 8 bases identical to TRBD1. The V segment lost 2 bases and the J segment 1 base; nucleotides outside the gene matches: 4. Germline V lookup: CDR1 DFQATT, CDR2 SNEGSKA (reference sequence). The length of the CDR3 is 15 residues. In nucleotides, the CDR3 is TGCAGTGCTAGATCGGACAGGGAGAGCAATCAGCCCCAGCATTTT. This translates into CSARSDRESNQPQHF.